The next 31 T cell receptor beta chains were all read from a single sample in a study of cytomegalovirus exposure and HLA in healthy donors. The data were produced by immunoSEQ multiplex PCR, yet TCRdb's version contains in-frame clones alone and is incomplete. The sample carries fewer than 150,000 clones, roughly 88% recorded once. Sequences were obtained from PBMCs. The receptor source for this set is a man aged 18 to 35 in good health and CMV-seronegative.

The chain links TRBV25-1 to TRBJ1-4; maybe TRBD1 (5 bases). The germline V gene encodes CDR1 MGHDK and CDR2 SYGVNS. The CDR3 spans 15 residues. Between the trimmed V and J ends, which lost 3 bases and 5 bases, there was a span of 13 bases. The CDR3 nucleotides are TGTGCCAGCAGTGACCCCCGGGGGATAAATGAAAAACTGTTTTTT. Residues: CASSDPRGINEKLFF.

The chain has TRBV6-5 and TRBJ1-2, with no clear D. The CDR3 contains 15 residues. The germline gives CDR1 MNHEY, CDR2 SVGAGI. Deletions cut 1 base from V and 4 bases from J, with 13 bases between. The CDR3 protein is CASSYLASGPYGYTF. As DNA, the CDR3 is TGTGCCAGCAGTTACTTAGCCAGCGGTCCCTATGGCTACACCTTC.

This chain links TRBV6-1 with TRBJ2-7, with D perhaps TRBD1 (5 bases). The CDR3 loop spans 13 amino acids. V dropped 7 bases and J dropped 3 bases, with 13 bases sitting between them. From germline, CDR1 is MNHNS and CDR2 SASEGT. The DNA of the CDR3 is TGTGCCAGCATTCCCCAGACAGACTACGAGCAGTACTTC. Its translation is CASIPQTDYEQYF.

This chain uses TRBV20-1 with TRBJ2-5; no reliable D call. V was cut by 3 bases and J by 3 bases, with 5 bases left in between. The CDR3 totals 11 residues. CDR1 DFQATT and CDR2 SNEGSKA come from the germline V gene (reference sequence). This chain's CDR3 is CSARSEETQYF. CDR3 bases: TGCAGTGCTAGGTCAGAAGAGACCCAGTACTTC.

This chain joins TRBV11-3 and TRBJ2-1; a weak D match, TRBD2 (5 bases). This CDR3 has 15 amino acids. V was shortened by 3 bases and J by 7 bases, with 16 bases between the two germline ends. Germline CDR1 reads SGHNT; CDR2 reads YENEEA. The CDR3 DNA follows: TGTGCCAGCAGCTTGTGGAGAGAGGGTGTTAATGAGCAGTTCTTC. It is translated as CASSLWREGVNEQFF.

This clone was seen a handful of times. The V and J genes are TRBV2 and TRBJ1-2, with TRBD1 as a possible D gene (5 bases). Trimming cost V 6 bases and J 4 bases, with 6 bases left between them. Germline V gene data show CDR1 as SNHLY and CDR2 as FYNNEI. The CDR3 consists of 11 residues. The CDR3: CASSDSYGYTF. The CDR3 nucleotides read TGTGCCAGCAGCGACAGCTATGGCTACACCTTC. Together with reference TRBV2 and TRBJ1-2, the CDR3 gives the full variable domain: EPEVTQTPSHQVTQMGQEVILRCVPISNHLYFYWYRQILGQKVEFLVSFYNNEISEKSEIFDDQFSVERPDGSNFTLKIRSTKLEDSAMYFCASSDSYGYTFGSGTRLTVV.

The DNA for the CDR3 is TGTGCCAGCATGTCAAGCCCCTACTCTGGAAACACCATATATTTT. Translation gives CASMSSPYSGNTIYF. V gene TRBV6-1 combines with J gene TRBJ1-3; D call uncertain. With 7 bases removed from V and 0 bases from J, the gap between germline ends came to 13 bases. The CDR3 consists of 15 residues. Germline CDR1 and CDR2: MNHNS and SASEGT.

CDR3: CASSSTGAHNSPLHF. The CDR3 nucleotides read TGTGCCAGCAGCTCAACAGGGGCTCATAATTCACCCCTCCACTTT. The V gene is TRBV9, the J gene TRBJ1-6; 7 bases agree with TRBD1. There are 15 residues in the CDR3. Germline CDR1 SGDLS, CDR2 YYNGEE. J lost 5 bases, V lost 4 bases, and 6 bases had no gene match.

The genes are TRBV12-5 and TRBJ1-5, with D unresolved. Germline lookup yields CDR1 LGHNT and CDR2 FRNRAP. Deletions cut 0 bases from V and 0 bases from J, with 9 bases between. This CDR3 spans 16 amino acids. CDR3 amino acids: CASGLVLGDSNQPQHF. The CDR3 region has the DNA TGTGCTAGTGGTTTGGTACTAGGTGATAGCAATCAGCCCCAGCATTTT.

The rearrangement uses TRBV19 and TRBJ2-7, with TRBD1 identical over 9 bases. This CDR3 is built from 15 residues. The trim removed 3 bases at V and 2 bases at J, leaving 5 bases unmatched. The germline CDR1 and CDR2 sequences are LNHDA and SQIVND (reference sequence). CDR3 sequence: CASSMGQGPTYEQYF. The CDR3 DNA sequence: TGTGCCAGTAGTATGGGACAGGGACCGACCTACGAGCAGTACTTC. The whole variable domain, remainder taken from reference TRBV19 and TRBJ2-7, is DGGITQSPKYLFRKEGQNVTLSCEQNLNHDAMYWYRQDPGQGLRLIYYSQIVNDFQKGDIAEGYSVSREKKESFPLTVTSAQKNPTAFYLCASSMGQGPTYEQYFGPGTRLTVT.

This chain connects TRBV9 to TRBJ2-7; TRBD1 aligns across 8 bases. The CDR3 is 14 residues long. The V gene end was trimmed by 4 bases and the J gene end by 2 bases; junction bases not matched to a gene: 5. Germline loops: CDR1 SGDLS, CDR2 YYNGEE. CDR3 sequence reads: CASSRTGPTYEQYF. DNA of the CDR3: TGTGCCAGCAGCCGGACAGGGCCTACCTACGAGCAGTACTTC.

The rearrangement links TRBV7-8 to TRBJ2-1; D gene unclear. Germline V gene sequence: CDR1 SGHVS, CDR2 FQNEAQ. CDR3 length: 15 amino acids. Trimming cost V 1 base and J 10 bases, with 17 bases left between them. In DNA, the CDR3 is TGTGCCAGCAGCTTAGATAATTTCAGGCTGAGCGAGCAGTTCTTC. It codes for CASSLDNFRLSEQFF.

The V gene is TRBV11-3, the J gene TRBJ2-2; D possibly corresponds to TRBD1 (6 bases). The germline V gene has CDR1 SGHNT and CDR2 YENEEA. The ends were cut back, 7 bases at V and 4 bases at J, with 10 bases in the middle. The CDR3 has 13 amino acids. CDR3 nucleotide sequence: TGTGCCAGCAAGAAAGGGGGCACCGGGGAGCTGTTTTTT. It encodes CASKKGGTGELFF.

This sequence joins TRBV30 and TRBJ2-7, with 7 bases that match TRBD1. CDR3 size: 13 residues. The germline gives CDR1 GTSNPN, CDR2 SVGIG (reference sequence). The junction had 6 bases not matched to a gene; V was cut back by 6 bases and J by 1 base. The CDR3 DNA reads as TGTGCCTGCTTTAAGGGACAGTCCTACGAGCAGTACTTC. Residues: CACFKGQSYEQYF.

V gene TRBV2 combines with J gene TRBJ2-2; TRBD2 agrees at 7 bases. CDR1 is SNHLY, CDR2 FYNNEI, per germline. The V and J ends lost 6 bases and 1 base, in that order; junction bases with no gene match: 11. This CDR3 has 17 amino acids. CDR3 region: CASRNPFSGENTGELFF. CDR3 nucleotides: TGTGCCAGCAGGAACCCCTTCAGCGGGGAGAACACCGGGGAGCTGTTTTTT.

V and J are TRBV15 and TRBJ2-1; 7 nucleotides agree with TRBD1. Germline V gene lookup returns CDR1 LNHNV and CDR2 YYDKDF (reference sequence). J lost 5 bases, V lost 5 bases, and 6 bases had no gene match. This CDR3 region has 14 residues. In DNA form, the CDR3 reads TGTGCCACCAGCTCGCACAGGGGCAACAATGAGCAGTTCTTC. It specifies CATSSHRGNNEQFF.

The rearrangement joins TRBV28 to TRBJ1-2; TRBD1 might be the D (6 bases). The germline V and J ends were trimmed by 6 bases and 8 bases, with 16 bases remaining between them. Germline V lookup: CDR1 MDHEN, CDR2 SYDVKM. This CDR3 contains 13 residues. CDR3 DNA sequence: TGTGCCAGCAGGAAGAGGACAGTCCTCGGCTACACCTTC. Protein: CASRKRTVLGYTF.

The rearrangement links TRBV2 to TRBJ1-5, with 7 bases matching TRBD1. V trimming: 3 bases; J trimming: 6 bases; junction bases outside the gene matches: 5. The CDR3 has 14 residues. Germline CDR1 reads SNHLY; CDR2 reads FYNNEI. CDR3 sequence (DNA): TGTGCCAGCAGTGACGGGAGGGGGCCTCAGCCCCAGCATTTT. Its translation is CASSDGRGPQPQHF.

This sequence joins TRBV11-3 and TRBJ2-2, with D possibly matching TRBD1 (6 bases). Germline CDR1 SGHNT, CDR2 YENEEA. V was shortened by 3 bases and J by 4 bases, with 12 bases between the two germline ends. The CDR3 extends over 15 amino acids. CDR3 coding DNA: TGTGCCAGCAGCTTTGGGCAGGGGTTCACCGGGGAGCTGTTTTTT. This translates into CASSFGQGFTGELFF.

The rearrangement joins TRBV2 to TRBJ2-1; TRBD1 aligns across 7 bases. V shed 7 bases, J shed 6 bases, and the junction held 12 bases outside the gene matches. This CDR3 comprises 15 residues. From germline, CDR1 is SNHLY and CDR2 FYNNEI. The CDR3 DNA is TGTGCCAGCAACTTGTGGGGCCAGGGGGTCAATGAGCAGTTCTTC. It yields the protein CASNLWGQGVNEQFF.

The table lists this clone with a count of one. The rearrangement uses TRBV27 and TRBJ1-1; tentatively, D is TRBD1 (5 bases). Trimming took off 5 bases at V and 3 bases at J, with 16 bases between the two ends. CDR1 and CDR2 from the germline V gene are MNHEY and SMNVEV (reference sequence). This CDR3 has 15 residues. In nucleotides, the CDR3 is TGTGCCAGCAGTCGCCTGGGGGGACCCGACACTGAAGCTTTCTTT. It specifies CASSRLGGPDTEAFF.

V usage is TRBV10-3 and J usage is TRBJ2-1, with D possibly matching TRBD1 (5 bases). This CDR3 comprises 14 residues. V was trimmed by 4 bases and J by 12 bases, leaving 19 bases between them. The germline V gene encodes CDR1 ENHRY and CDR2 SYGVKD. This chain's CDR3 is CAISVGLYNEWQFF. The DNA for the CDR3 is TGTGCCATCAGTGTGGGGCTATACAATGAGTGGCAGTTCTTC.

CDR3 sequence (DNA): TGCGCCAGCAGCCCGTTACAGGGTCGGACCTATGGCTACACCTTC. Translated, it gives CASSPLQGRTYGYTF. V usage is TRBV5-1 and J usage is TRBJ1-2; D possibly corresponds to TRBD1 (6 bases). CDR3 length equals 15 residues. CDR1 is SGHRS, CDR2 YFSETQ, per germline. Trimming cost V 4 bases and J 4 bases, with 17 bases left between them.

V usage is TRBV11-3 and J usage is TRBJ2-1; D remains ambiguous. Germline values: CDR1 SGHNT, CDR2 YENEEA. V lost 5 bases to trimming and J lost 6 bases, with 11 bases between them. The CDR3 covers 13 residues. Here the CDR3 reads CASSQDSANEQFF. The CDR3 DNA reads TGTGCCAGCAGCCAAGACTCCGCCAATGAGCAGTTCTTC.

The V and J genes are TRBV7-9 and TRBJ2-1, with D unresolved. CDR1 and CDR2 (germline): SEHNR, FQNEAQ (reference sequence). The CDR3 is 13 residues long. The ends were cut back, 6 bases at V and 2 bases at J, with 8 bases in the middle. DNA for the CDR3: TGTGCCAGCAGTCTGTCGGCCTACAATGAGCAGTTCTTC. This sequence encodes CASSLSAYNEQFF.

The chain links TRBV29-1 to TRBJ2-5, with 11 nucleotides matching TRBD2. Germline V lookup: CDR1 SQVTM, CDR2 ANQGSEA. The CDR3 is 15 amino acids. After removal of 3 bases from V and 1 base from J, the junction contained 4 bases not matched to a gene. CDR3 protein: CSVDWGLAAQETQYF. CDR3 in DNA: TGCAGCGTTGACTGGGGACTAGCGGCCCAAGAGACCCAGTACTTC.

This clone is labeled as medium-sized (0.01 to 0.1%). The chain is built from TRBV28 and TRBJ2-7; TRBD2 matches at 7 bases. The CDR3 spans 13 residues. CDR1 is MDHEN, CDR2 SYDVKM, per germline. The V segment lost 7 bases and the J segment 3 bases; nucleotides outside the gene matches: 6. The CDR3 region is CASKIPGGYEQYF. DNA of the CDR3: TGTGCCAGCAAAATACCGGGGGGCTACGAGCAGTACTTC. Full variable domain (rest looked up from reference TRBV28 and TRBJ2-7): DVKVTQSSRYLVKRTGEKVFLECVQDMDHENMFWYRQDPGLGLRLIYFSYDVKMKEKGDIPEGYSVSREKKERFSLILESASTNQTSMYLCASKIPGGYEQYFGPGTRLTVT.

The chain links TRBV5-1 to TRBJ1-4, with D possibly TRBD1 on 5 matching bases. CDR1 is SGHRS, CDR2 YFSETQ, per germline. The CDR3 extends over 15 amino acids. V lost 5 bases to trimming and J lost 11 bases, with 22 bases between them. The CDR3 reads CASRERQGGSRKLFF. Written as DNA, the CDR3 is TGCGCCAGCAGGGAGAGGCAGGGAGGATCGCGCAAACTGTTTTTT.

The chain couples TRBV6-6 to TRBJ1-5; 10 nucleotides line up with TRBD1. The CDR3 runs 15 residues. Germline assignment: CDR1 MNHNY and CDR2 SVGAGI (reference sequence). The V segment lost 2 bases and the J segment 5 bases; nucleotides outside the gene matches: 3. In DNA, the CDR3 is TGTGCCAGCAGTTACCGCGGGACAGGGGATCAGCCCCAGCATTTT. As protein: CASSYRGTGDQPQHF.

V and J are TRBV27 and TRBJ2-7, with 10 nucleotides matching TRBD1. This CDR3 is built from 13 residues. Germline CDR1 and CDR2: MNHEY and SMNVEV (reference sequence). The ends lost 6 bases at V and 1 base at J; junction bases unmatched: 0. This chain's CDR3 is CASRGQGSYEQYF. The CDR3 coding sequence is TGTGCCAGCAGGGGACAGGGGTCCTACGAGCAGTACTTC.

The V gene is TRBV7-7, the J gene TRBJ1-4, with 10 bases matching TRBD1. This CDR3 region has 15 residues. Looked up from germline, CDR1 is SSHAT and CDR2 is FNYEAQ (reference sequence). With V trimmed by 5 bases and J by 4 bases, 4 bases remained unmatched. Written as DNA, the CDR3 is TGTGCCAGCAGCCTGGGACAGGGGCTTAATGAAAAACTGTTTTTT. Protein sequence: CASSLGQGLNEKLFF.